This T cell receptor (beta chain) was recorded in a study of T cell responses to AZD1222 COVID-19 vaccine. The study's findings and limits: Donors in the cohort were predominantly white British and more often female, and clonal diversity was possibly underestimated.

The assay was immunoSEQ multiplex PCR, and TCRdb's table has in-frame clones only and misses some. The sample lists about 150,000 clones, 92% occurring once. Concerning this clone itself: As yet, its antigen is unknown.

Germline CDR1 reads SNHLY; CDR2 reads FYNNEI. V lost 6 bases to trimming and J lost 10 bases, with 15 bases between them. This CDR3 is 12 amino acids long. The sequences come from peripheral blood, collected 28 days after the second AZD1222 dose. This sequence originates from an adult who received the AZD1222 COVID-19 vaccine. J is TRBJ1-1 and V is TRBV2; possibly TRBD1 for D (5 bases). In DNA, the CDR3 is TGTGCCAGCAGCGGGTATGCAGGGTCAGCTTTCTTT. The encoded protein is CASSGYAGSAFF.